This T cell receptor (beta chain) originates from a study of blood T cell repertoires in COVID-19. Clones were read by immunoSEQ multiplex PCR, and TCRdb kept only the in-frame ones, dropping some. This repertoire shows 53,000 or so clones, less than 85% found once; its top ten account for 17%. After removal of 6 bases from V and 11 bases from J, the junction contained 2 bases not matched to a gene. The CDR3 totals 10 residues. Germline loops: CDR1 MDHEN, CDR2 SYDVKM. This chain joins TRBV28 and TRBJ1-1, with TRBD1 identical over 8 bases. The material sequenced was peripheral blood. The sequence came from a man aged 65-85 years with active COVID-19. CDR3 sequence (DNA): TGTGCCAGCAGGGGACAGGACGCTTTCTTT. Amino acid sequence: CASRGQDAFF.